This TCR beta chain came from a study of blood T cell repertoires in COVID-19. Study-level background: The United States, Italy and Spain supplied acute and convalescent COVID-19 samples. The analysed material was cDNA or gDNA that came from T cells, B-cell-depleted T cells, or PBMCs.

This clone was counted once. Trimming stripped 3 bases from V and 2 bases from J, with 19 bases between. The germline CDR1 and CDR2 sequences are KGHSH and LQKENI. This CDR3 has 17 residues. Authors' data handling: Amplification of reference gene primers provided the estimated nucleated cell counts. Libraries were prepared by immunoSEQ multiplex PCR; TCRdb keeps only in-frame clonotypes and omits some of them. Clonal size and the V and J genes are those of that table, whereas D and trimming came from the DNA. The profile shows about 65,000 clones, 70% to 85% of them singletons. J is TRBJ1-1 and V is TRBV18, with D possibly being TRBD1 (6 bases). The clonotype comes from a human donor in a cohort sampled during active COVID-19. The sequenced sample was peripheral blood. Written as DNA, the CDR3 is TGTGCCAGCTCACCGCTGTACGGGGAGGGGGGTAACACTGAAGCTTTCTTT. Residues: CASSPLYGEGGNTEAFF.